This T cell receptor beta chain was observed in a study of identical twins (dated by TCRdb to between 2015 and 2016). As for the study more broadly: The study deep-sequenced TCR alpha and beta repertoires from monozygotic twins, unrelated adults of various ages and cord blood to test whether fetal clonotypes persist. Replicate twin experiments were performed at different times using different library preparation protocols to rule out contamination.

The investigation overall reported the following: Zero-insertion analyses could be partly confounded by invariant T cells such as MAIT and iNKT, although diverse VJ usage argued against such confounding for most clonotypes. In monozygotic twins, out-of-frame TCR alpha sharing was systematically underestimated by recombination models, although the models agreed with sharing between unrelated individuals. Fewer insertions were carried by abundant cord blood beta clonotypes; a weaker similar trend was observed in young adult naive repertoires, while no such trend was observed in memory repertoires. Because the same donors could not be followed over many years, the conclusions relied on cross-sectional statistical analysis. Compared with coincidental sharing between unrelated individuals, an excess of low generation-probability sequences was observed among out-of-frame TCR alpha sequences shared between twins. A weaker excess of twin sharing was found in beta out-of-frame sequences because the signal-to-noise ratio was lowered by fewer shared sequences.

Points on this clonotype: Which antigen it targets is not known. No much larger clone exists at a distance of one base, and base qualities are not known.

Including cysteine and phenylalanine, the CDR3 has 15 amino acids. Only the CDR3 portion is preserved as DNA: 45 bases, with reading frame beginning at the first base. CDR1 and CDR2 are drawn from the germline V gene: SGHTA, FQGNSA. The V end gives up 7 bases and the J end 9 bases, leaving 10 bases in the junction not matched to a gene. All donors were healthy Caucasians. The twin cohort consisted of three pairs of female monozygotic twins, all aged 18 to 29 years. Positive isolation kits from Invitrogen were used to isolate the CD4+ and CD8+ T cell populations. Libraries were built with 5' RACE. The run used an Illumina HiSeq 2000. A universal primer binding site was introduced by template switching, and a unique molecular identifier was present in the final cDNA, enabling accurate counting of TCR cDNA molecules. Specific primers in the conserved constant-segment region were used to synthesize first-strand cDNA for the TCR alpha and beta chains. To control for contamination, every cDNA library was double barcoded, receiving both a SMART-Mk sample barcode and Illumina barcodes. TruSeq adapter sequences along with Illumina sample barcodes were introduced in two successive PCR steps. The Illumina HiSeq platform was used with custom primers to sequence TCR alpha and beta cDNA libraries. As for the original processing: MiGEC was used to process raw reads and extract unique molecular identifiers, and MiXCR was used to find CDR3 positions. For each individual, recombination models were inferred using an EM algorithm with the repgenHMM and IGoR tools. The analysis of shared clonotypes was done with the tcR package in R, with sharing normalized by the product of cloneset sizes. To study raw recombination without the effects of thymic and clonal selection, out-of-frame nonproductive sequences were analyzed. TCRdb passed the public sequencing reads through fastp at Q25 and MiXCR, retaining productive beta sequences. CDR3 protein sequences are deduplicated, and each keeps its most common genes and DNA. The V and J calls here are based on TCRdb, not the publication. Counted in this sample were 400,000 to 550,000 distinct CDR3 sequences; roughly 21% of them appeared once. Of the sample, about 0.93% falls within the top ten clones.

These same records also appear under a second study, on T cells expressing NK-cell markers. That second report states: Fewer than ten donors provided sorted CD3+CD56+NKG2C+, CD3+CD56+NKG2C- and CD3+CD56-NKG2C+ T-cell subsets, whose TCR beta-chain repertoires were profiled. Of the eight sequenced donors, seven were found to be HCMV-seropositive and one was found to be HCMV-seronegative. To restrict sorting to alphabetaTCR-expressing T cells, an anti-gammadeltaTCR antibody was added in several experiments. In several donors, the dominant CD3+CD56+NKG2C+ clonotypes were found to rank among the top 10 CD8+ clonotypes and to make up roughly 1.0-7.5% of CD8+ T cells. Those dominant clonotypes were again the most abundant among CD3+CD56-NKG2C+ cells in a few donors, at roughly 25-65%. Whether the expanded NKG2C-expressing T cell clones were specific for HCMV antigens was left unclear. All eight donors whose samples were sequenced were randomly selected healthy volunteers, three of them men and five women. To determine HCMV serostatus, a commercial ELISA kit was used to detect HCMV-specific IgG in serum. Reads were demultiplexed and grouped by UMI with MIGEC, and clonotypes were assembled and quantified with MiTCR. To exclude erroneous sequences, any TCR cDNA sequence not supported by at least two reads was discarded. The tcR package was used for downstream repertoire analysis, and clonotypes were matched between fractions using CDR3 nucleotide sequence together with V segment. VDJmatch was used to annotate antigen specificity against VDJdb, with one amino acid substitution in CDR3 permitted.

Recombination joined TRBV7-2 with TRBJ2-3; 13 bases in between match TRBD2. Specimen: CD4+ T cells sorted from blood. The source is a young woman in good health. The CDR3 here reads CASTGTSGGARTQYF. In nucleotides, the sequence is TGTGCCAGCACCGGAACTAGCGGGGGGGCTCGGACGCAGTATTTT.